The 17 T cell receptor beta chains listed next were all sequenced from one sample in a study of beta chain features in type 1 diabetes. Sequenced material consisted of expressed TCRB transcripts (all of the isolated RNA was reverse transcribed). Produced via immunoSEQ multiplex PCR; TCRdb's table is partial and in-frame only. The sample consists of around 280,000 clones, about 7.8% of them appearing once. Sequenced sample: central memory CD4+ T cells from blood. Receptors were obtained from a woman aged 18-29 years in good health.

This clone was seen more than once but under ten times. The chain combines TRBV5-1 with TRBJ1-1; the D is unclear. CDR3 length: 13 residues. Trimming removed 1 base at V and 1 base at J, with 5 bases between. From germline, CDR1 is SGHRS and CDR2 YFSETQ. The CDR3 loop reads CASSLNQNTEAFF. As DNA, the CDR3 is TGCGCCAGCAGCTTGAACCAGAACACTGAAGCTTTCTTT.

This clone was seen more than once but under ten times. Germline is not matched at one junction end, which may reflect a read error. The genes are TRBV10-3 and TRBJ2-5; D perhaps matches TRBD2 (5 bases). Germline lookup yields CDR1 ENHRY and CDR2 SYGVKD. This CDR3 has 15 residues. This CDR3 is CASSSPGRGGETQYF. The CDR3 DNA sequence: TGTGCCAGCAGTTCCCCGGGCCGCGGCGGGGAGACCCAGTACTTC.

There are a few counts of this clone. The V call is TRBV2, the J call TRBJ1-6; 9 positions match TRBD1. Germline V gene sequence: CDR1 SNHLY, CDR2 FYNNEI. The CDR3 length is 13 residues. The V segment lost 9 bases and the J segment 9 bases; nucleotides outside the gene matches: 6. CDR3 coding DNA: TGTGCCAGGGACAGGGGATTAGGTTCACCCCTCCACTTT. Amino acid sequence: CARDRGLGSPLHF.

This clone appeared a few times. CDR3 nucleotides: TGTGCCAGCAGCTTTGAGCGGGGCGAATCCTACAATGAGCAGTTCTTC. Amino acid sequence: CASSFERGESYNEQFF. V gene TRBV5-6 combines with J gene TRBJ2-1, with 7 bases lining up with TRBD2. J lost 1 base, V lost 2 bases, and 6 bases had no gene match. The CDR3 spans 16 residues. Germline V gene lookup returns CDR1 SGHDT and CDR2 YYEEEE.

This clone was recorded many times. The CDR3 nucleotides are TGTGCCACGTACGGGTTACGCCCCGGGATTCAGTACTTC. Encoded protein: CATYGLRPGIQYF. V usage is TRBV2 and J usage is TRBJ2-4; D gene ambiguous. The V and J ends lost 10 bases and 10 bases respectively, with 20 bases between them. This CDR3 is built from 13 residues. CDR1 is SNHLY and CDR2 is FYNNEI in the germline V gene.

This clone turned up a few times. The V gene is TRBV7-2, the J gene TRBJ2-7, with TRBD2 matching over 9 bases. Germline trimming cut 2 bases from V and 1 base from J; bases unmatched to any gene: 3. This CDR3 has 15 amino acids. Per germline, CDR1 SGHTA and CDR2 FQGNSA. CDR3 DNA sequence: TGTGCCAGCAGCTTATACCTAGCGGGGTCCTACGAGCAGTACTTC. Its protein is CASSLYLAGSYEQYF.

This clone has just a few counts. This chain uses TRBV7-2 with TRBJ1-6; TRBD1 agrees at 10 bases. Germline V lookup: CDR1 SGHTA, CDR2 FQGNSA. The CDR3 totals 15 residues. V was pared by 5 bases and J by 4 bases, with 2 bases of the junction left unmatched. CDR3 in amino acids: CASSPGQGYNSPLHF. The CDR3 nucleotides are TGTGCCAGCAGCCCGGGACAGGGGTATAATTCACCCCTCCACTTT.

V is TRBV10-3 and J is TRBJ2-7, with D unclear. The V end was cut by 4 bases, the J end by 6 bases, with 13 bases between. The CDR3 totals 13 residues. Germline assignment: CDR1 ENHRY and CDR2 SYGVKD. The CDR3 DNA follows: TGTGCCATCAGTGTAGGCGCAACGGGCGAGCAGTACTTC. Amino acids: CAISVGATGEQYF.

The J gene is TRBJ2-6, the V gene TRBV4-3, with 12 bases identical to TRBD1. From germline, CDR1 is LGHNA and CDR2 YSLEER. The V gene end was trimmed by 3 bases and the J gene end by 2 bases; junction bases not matched to a gene: 5. The CDR3 is made up of 18 amino acids. In DNA form, the CDR3 reads TGCGCCAGCAGCCACCCCGGGACAGGGGGCACTGGGGCCAACGTCCTGACTTTC. Its translation is CASSHPGTGGTGANVLTF.

This clone was counted ten times or more. V is TRBV7-9 and J is TRBJ2-3, with 7 bases matching TRBD1. Germline V gene data show CDR1 as SEHNR and CDR2 as FQNEAQ (reference sequence). Losses at the gene ends were 8 bases for V and 5 bases for J; bases not matched to a gene: 7. The CDR3 length is 13 residues. The DNA of the CDR3 is TGTGCCAGCCACCGGACAGGTGGAGATACGCAGTATTTT. Its protein is CASHRTGGDTQYF.

In this sample, this clone turned up a few times. V and J are TRBV13 and TRBJ2-5; tentative D call: TRBD1 (6 bases). In germline, CDR1 is PRHDT, CDR2 FYEKMQ (reference sequence). V was shortened by 7 bases and J by 5 bases, with 20 bases between the two germline ends. The CDR3 extends over 15 amino acids. In DNA, the CDR3 is TGTGCCAGCATCAAAATGTTAGGGGGTGTGGAGACCCAGTACTTC. Translated, it gives CASIKMLGGVETQYF.

The CDR3 loop is CSVSSTLTEAFF. In DNA form, the CDR3 reads TGCAGCGTTAGCAGTACCCTCACTGAAGCTTTCTTT. The chain couples TRBV29-1 to TRBJ1-1; no reliable D call. Germline V lookup: CDR1 SQVTM, CDR2 ANQGSEA. The ends were cut back, 5 bases at V and 4 bases at J, with 11 bases in the middle. The CDR3 consists of 12 residues. Using reference TRBV29-1 and TRBJ1-1 for the parts outside the CDR3, the full variable domain is SAVISQKPSRDICQRGTSLTIQCQVDSQVTMMFWYRQQPGQSLTLIATANQGSEATYESGFVIDKFPISRPNLTFSTLTVSNMSPEDSSIYLCSVSSTLTEAFFGQGTRLTVV.

A few counts support this clone. The chain recombines TRBV6-6 with TRBJ2-3; 8 positions match TRBD1. Germline V gene lookup returns CDR1 MNHNY and CDR2 SVGAGI (reference sequence). The CDR3 loop spans 14 amino acids. The V gene end was trimmed by 5 bases and the J gene end by 6 bases; junction bases not matched to a gene: 7. In DNA, the CDR3 is TGTGCCAGCAGTCAACCAGGACAGGGCGATACGCAGTATTTT. Its protein product is CASSQPGQGDTQYF.

This clone has only a few counts. CDR3 nucleotides: TGTGCCAGCAGCCTGGGACTAGCTTTCGGTGAGCAGTTCTTC. It translates to CASSLGLAFGEQFF. This chain links TRBV11-3 with TRBJ2-1, with 9 bases that match TRBD2. The ends lost 5 bases at V and 9 bases at J; junction bases unmatched: 8. The CDR3 contains 14 residues. Germline CDR1 is SGHNT and CDR2 is YENEEA.

This clone was recorded a few times. This chain joins TRBV14 and TRBJ2-1; D gene uncertain. Trimming removed 4 bases at V and 0 bases at J, with 7 bases between. Germline V gene lookup returns CDR1 SGHDN and CDR2 FVKESK. The CDR3 length is 14 residues. The CDR3: CASSLGFSYNEQFF. CDR3 nucleotide sequence: TGTGCCAGCAGCCTGGGTTTCTCCTACAATGAGCAGTTCTTC.

This clone was recorded a few times. This chain joins TRBV23-1 and TRBJ1-5; 9 bases agree with TRBD1. Being an ORF, TRBV23-1 has a function that is uncertain. The length of the CDR3 is 17 residues. Trimming cost V 0 bases and J 7 bases; bases outside gene matches: 10. The CDR3 here is CASSQSRVQGARQPQHF. Here the CDR3 DNA reads TGCGCCAGCAGTCAATCCAGGGTACAGGGGGCTAGACAGCCCCAGCATTTT.

CDR3 coding DNA: TGTGCCAGCAGCTTAAGGTCTTCAGGTCTGGAGAGGAACACTGAAGCTTTCTTT. Residues: CASSLRSSGLERNTEAFF. The V gene is TRBV7-2, the J gene TRBJ1-1; D unclear. V was shortened by 2 bases and J by 1 base, with 20 bases between the two germline ends. The germline V gene encodes CDR1 SGHTA and CDR2 FQGNSA. The CDR3 sequence is 18 residues long.